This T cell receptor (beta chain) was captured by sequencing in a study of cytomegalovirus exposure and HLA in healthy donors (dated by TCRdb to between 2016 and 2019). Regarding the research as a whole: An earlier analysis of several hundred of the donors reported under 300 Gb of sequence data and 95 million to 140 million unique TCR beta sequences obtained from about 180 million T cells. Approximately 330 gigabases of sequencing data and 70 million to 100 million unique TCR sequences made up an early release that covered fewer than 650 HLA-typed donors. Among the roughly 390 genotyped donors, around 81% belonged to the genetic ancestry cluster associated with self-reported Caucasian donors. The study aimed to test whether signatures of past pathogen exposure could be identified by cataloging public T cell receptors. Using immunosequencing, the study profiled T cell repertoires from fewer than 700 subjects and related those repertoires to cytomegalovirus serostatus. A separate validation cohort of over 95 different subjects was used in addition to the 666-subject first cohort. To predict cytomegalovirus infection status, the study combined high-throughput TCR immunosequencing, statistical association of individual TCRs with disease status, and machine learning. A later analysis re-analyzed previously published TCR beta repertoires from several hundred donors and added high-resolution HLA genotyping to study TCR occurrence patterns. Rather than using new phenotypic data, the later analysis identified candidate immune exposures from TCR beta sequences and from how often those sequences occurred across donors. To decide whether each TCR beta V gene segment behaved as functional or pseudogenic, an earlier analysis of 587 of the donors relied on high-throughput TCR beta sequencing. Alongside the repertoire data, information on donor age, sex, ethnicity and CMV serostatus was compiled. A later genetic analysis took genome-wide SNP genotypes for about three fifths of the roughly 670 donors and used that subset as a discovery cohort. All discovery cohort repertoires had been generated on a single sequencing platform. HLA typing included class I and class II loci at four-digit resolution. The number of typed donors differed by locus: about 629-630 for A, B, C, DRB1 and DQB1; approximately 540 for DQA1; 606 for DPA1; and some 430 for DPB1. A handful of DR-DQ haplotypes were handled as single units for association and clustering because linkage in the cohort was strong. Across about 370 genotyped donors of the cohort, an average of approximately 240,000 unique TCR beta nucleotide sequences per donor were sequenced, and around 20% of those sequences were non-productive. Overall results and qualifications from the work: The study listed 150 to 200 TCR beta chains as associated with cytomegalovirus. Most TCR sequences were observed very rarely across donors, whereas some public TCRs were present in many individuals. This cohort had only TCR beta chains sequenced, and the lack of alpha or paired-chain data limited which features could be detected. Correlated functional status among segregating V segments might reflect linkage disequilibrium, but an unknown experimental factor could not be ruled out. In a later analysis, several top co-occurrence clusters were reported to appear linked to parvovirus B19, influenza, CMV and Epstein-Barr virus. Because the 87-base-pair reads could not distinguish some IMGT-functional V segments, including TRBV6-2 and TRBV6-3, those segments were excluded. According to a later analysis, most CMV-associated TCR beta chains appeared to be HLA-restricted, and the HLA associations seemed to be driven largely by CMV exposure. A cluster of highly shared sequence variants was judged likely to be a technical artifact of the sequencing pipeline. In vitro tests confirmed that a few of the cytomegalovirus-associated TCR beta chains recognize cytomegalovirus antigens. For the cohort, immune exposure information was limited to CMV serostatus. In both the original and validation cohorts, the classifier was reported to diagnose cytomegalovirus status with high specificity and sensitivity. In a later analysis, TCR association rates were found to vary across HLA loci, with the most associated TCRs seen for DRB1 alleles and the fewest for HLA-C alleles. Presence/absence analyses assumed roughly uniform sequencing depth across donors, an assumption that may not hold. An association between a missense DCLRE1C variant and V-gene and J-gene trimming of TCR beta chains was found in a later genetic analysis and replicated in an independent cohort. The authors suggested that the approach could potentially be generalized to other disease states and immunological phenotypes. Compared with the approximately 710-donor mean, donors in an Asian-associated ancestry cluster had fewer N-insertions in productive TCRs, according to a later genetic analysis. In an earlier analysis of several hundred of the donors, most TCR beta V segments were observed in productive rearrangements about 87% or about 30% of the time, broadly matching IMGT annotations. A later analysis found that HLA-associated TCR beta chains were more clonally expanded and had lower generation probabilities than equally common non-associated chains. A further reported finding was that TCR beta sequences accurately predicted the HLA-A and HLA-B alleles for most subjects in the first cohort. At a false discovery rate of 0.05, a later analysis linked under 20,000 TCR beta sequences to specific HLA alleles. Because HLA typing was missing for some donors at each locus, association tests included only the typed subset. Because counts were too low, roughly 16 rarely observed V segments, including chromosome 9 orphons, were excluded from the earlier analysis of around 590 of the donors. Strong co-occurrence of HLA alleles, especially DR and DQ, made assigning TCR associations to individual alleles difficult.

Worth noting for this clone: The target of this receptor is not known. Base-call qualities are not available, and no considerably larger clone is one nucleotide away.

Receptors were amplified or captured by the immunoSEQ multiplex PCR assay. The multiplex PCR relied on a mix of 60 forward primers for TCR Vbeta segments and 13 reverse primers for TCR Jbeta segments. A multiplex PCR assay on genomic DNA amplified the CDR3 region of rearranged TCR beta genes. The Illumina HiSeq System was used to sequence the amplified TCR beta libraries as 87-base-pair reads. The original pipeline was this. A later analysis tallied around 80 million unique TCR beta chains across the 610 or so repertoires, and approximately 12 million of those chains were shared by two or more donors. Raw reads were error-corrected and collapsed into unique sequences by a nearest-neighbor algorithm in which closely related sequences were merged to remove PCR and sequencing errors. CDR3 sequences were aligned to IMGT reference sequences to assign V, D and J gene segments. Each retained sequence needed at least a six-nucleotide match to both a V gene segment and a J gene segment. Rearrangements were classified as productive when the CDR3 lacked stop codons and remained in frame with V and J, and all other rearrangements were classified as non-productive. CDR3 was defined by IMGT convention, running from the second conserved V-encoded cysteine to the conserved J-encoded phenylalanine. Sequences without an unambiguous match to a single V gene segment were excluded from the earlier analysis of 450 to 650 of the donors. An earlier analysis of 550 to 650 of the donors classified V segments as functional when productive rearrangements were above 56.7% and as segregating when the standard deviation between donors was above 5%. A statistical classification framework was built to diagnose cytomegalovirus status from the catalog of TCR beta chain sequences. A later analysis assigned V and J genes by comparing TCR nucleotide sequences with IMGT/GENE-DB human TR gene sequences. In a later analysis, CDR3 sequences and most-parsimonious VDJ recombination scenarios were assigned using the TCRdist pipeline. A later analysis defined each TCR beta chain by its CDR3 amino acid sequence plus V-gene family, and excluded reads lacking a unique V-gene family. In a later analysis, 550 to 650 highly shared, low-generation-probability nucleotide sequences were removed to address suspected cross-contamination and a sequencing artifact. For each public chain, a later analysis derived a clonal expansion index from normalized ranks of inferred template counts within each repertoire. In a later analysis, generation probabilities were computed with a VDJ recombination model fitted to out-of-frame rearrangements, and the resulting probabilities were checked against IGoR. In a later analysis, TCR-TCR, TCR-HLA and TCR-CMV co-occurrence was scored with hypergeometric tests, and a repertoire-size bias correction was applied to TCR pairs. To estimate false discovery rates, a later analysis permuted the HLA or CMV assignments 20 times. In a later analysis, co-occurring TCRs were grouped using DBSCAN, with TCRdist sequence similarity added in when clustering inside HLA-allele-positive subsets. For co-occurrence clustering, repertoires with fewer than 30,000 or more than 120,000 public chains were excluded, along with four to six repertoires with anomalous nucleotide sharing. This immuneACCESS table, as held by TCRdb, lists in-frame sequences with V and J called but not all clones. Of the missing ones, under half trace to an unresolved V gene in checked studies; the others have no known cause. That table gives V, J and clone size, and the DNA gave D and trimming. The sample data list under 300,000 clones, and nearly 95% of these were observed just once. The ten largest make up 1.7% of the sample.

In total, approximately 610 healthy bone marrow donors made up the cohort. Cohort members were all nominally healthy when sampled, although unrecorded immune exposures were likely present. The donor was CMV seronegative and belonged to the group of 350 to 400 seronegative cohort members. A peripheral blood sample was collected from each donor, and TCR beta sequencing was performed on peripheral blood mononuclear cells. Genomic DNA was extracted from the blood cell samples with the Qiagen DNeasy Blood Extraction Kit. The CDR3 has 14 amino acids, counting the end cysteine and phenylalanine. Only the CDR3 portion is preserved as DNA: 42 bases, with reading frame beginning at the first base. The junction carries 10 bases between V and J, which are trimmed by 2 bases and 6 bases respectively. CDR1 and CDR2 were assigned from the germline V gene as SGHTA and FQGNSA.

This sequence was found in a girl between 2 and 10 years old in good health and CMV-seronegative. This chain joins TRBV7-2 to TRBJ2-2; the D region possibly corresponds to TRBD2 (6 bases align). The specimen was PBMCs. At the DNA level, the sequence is TGTGCCAGCAGCTTATCTTGGGGGGCCGGGGAGCTGTTTTTT. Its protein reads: CASSLSWGAGELFF.